A selection of T cell receptor beta chains follows, all from one sample in a study of long-term antiretroviral therapy in people with HIV. Method: immunoSEQ multiplex PCR; TCRdb's copy keeps in-frame clones and lacks some. The sample yields about 43,000 clones, approximately 86% seen once. The sequenced sample was unsorted PBMCs, obtained 0.1 years before starting antiretroviral therapy. The receptors derive from a woman in her fifties or sixties with HIV. The CDR3 runs from the conserved cysteine through the conserved F or W. Fields, in order: V gene, D gene, clone size, J gene, CDR3 protein, CDR3 DNA. D genes are given only for firm matches. Some rows mark clone size as missing; the rest say once, few, many or name a class of expanded clone.

TRBV6-5,TRBD1,.,TRBJ1-1,CASSYSGQGINTEAFF,TGTGCCAGCAGTTACTCGGGACAGGGGATTAACACTGAAGCTTTCTTT
TRBV5-6,.,.,TRBJ1-2,CASSLGREDGYTF,TGTGCCAGCAGCTTGGGCAGGGAGGATGGCTACACCTTC
TRBV5-8,TRBD1,.,TRBJ1-4,CASSLGTGTEEKLFF,TGTGCCAGCAGCTTGGGGACAGGGACGGAAGAAAAACTGTTTTTT
TRBV5-1,TRBD1,.,TRBJ1-6,CASSLARDSSYNSPLHF,TGCGCCAGCAGCTTGGCGAGGGACAGCTCCTATAATTCACCCCTCCACTTT
TRBV27,.,.,TRBJ2-7,CASSLGRGYEQYF,TGTGCCAGCAGTTTAGGGCGCGGCTACGAGCAGTACTTC
TRBV5-4,TRBD1,.,TRBJ1-2,CASSLDRGPNYGYTF,TGTGCCAGCAGCTTAGACAGGGGCCCCAACTATGGCTACACCTTC
TRBV19,.,.,TRBJ2-3,CASSDHREDTQYF,TGTGCCAGTAGCGATCACAGGGAAGATACGCAGTATTTT
TRBV4-1,.,.,TRBJ2-3,CASSPLQVPNTDTQYF,TGCGCCAGCAGCCCCTTACAGGTACCAAACACAGATACGCAGTATTTT
TRBV11-2,TRBD1,few,TRBJ1-2,CASSSDGGATGIGYTF,TGTGCCAGCAGCTCAGACGGGGGCGCGACAGGGATAGGCTACACCTTC
TRBV6-5,.,.,TRBJ2-3,CASSKGGGPFDTQYF,TGTGCCAGCAGTAAAGGGGGGGGCCCCTTCGATACGCAGTATTTT
TRBV7-9,TRBD1,.,TRBJ1-1,CASSRRDRGITNTEAFF,TGTGCCAGCAGCCGAAGGGACAGGGGCATAACGAACACTGAAGCTTTCTTT
TRBV19,TRBD1,.,TRBJ2-7,CACDYRGPYEQYF,TGTGCCTGCGATTACAGGGGGCCCTACGAGCAGTACTTC
TRBV10-3,.,.,TRBJ2-7,CAISGDYEQYF,TGTGCCATCAGTGGGGACTACGAGCAGTACTTC
TRBV6-1,TRBD1,.,TRBJ1-1,CASSEGQGAKRTEAFF,TGTGCCAGCAGTGAAGGGCAGGGGGCGAAGAGGACTGAAGCTTTCTTT
TRBV7-9,.,.,TRBJ1-2,CASSLVGADYGYTF,TGTGCCAGCAGCTTAGTAGGGGCCGACTATGGCTACACCTTC
TRBV27,.,.,TRBJ2-5,CASSFYGETQYF,TGTGCCAGCAGTTTTTATGGAGAGACCCAGTACTTC
TRBV11-2,.,.,TRBJ1-4,CASSFGRGEKLFF,TGTGCCAGCAGCTTTGGACGTGGTGAAAAACTGTTTTTT
TRBV5-6,TRBD1,once,TRBJ1-1,CASSSTGQGEFEAFF,TGTGCCAGCAGCTCCACGGGACAGGGGGAATTTGAAGCTTTCTTT
TRBV6-5,TRBD2,.,TRBJ2-7,CASKIAGGYEQYF,TGTGCCAGCAAGATAGCGGGGGGTTACGAGCAGTACTTC
TRBV5-1,.,.,TRBJ1-2,CASSLTWGAAWTF,TGCGCCAGCAGCTTGACGTGGGGCGCGGCTTGGACCTTC
TRBV2,.,.,TRBJ1-3,CASTRRGSGNTIYF,TGTGCCAGCACCCGCCGGGGGTCTGGAAACACCATATATTTT
TRBV11-2,.,.,TRBJ2-7,CASSLVSKAEQYF,TGTGCCAGCAGCTTAGTATCGAAAGCCGAGCAGTACTTC
TRBV6-6,.,.,TRBJ2-3,CASRQGTDTQYF,TGTGCCAGCAGACAGGGCACAGATACGCAGTATTTT
TRBV9,.,.,TRBJ1-6,CASSETRGSPLHF,TGTGCCAGCAGCGAAACTAGGGGCTCACCCCTCCACTTT
TRBV30,.,.,TRBJ1-5,CAWSKGYGQPQHF,TGTGCCTGGAGTAAAGGGTACGGTCAGCCCCAGCATTTT
TRBV6-5,TRBD1,.,TRBJ2-5,CASSYQPTGGQTQYF,TGTGCCAGCAGTTATCAGCCCACAGGGGGGCAGACCCAGTACTTC
TRBV9,TRBD2,.,TRBJ2-1,CASSFSGGPYNEQFF,TGTGCCAGCAGCTTTAGCGGGGGGCCTTACAATGAGCAGTTCTTC
TRBV6-1,TRBD1,.,TRBJ1-4,CASSTGTENEKLFF,TGTGCCAGCAGTACCGGGACAGAAAATGAAAAACTGTTTTTT
TRBV7-9,.,few,TRBJ1-2,CASSLGNPPGASYGYTF,TGTGCCAGCAGCTTAGGGAACCCCCCGGGGGCTAGCTATGGCTACACCTTC
TRBV6-6,.,.,TRBJ1-2,CASSYYARRGSYGYTF,TGTGCCAGCAGTTACTACGCGAGAAGGGGCTCCTATGGCTACACCTTC
TRBV11-2,TRBD2,once,TRBJ2-7,CASSPGGAGEQYF,TGTGCCAGCAGCCCGGGGGGGGCGGGCGAGCAGTACTTC
TRBV4-3,.,.,TRBJ1-3,CASSQDHAEGGRFGNTIYF,TGCGCCAGCAGCCAAGACCACGCCGAAGGGGGACGGTTTGGAAACACCATATATTTT
TRBV7-3,.,.,TRBJ2-5,CASSQRTGQETQYF,TGTGCCAGCAGCCAACGGACTGGCCAAGAGACCCAGTACTTC
TRBV7-2,.,.,TRBJ2-1,CAIEDLVEQFF,TGTGCCATCGAGGACCTAGTCGAGCAGTTCTTC
TRBV5-6,TRBD1,.,TRBJ1-2,CASSPLGQGDYGYTF,TGTGCCAGCAGCCCATTAGGACAGGGAGACTATGGCTACACCTTC
TRBV30,.,.,TRBJ1-5,CAWSVQGKDSNQPQHF,TGTGCCTGGAGTGTACAAGGGAAAGATAGCAATCAGCCCCAGCATTTT
TRBV6-1,TRBD2,.,TRBJ2-5,CASQGGGNQETQYF,TGTGCCAGCCAGGGCGGGGGGAACCAAGAGACCCAGTACTTC